This TCR beta chain was profiled in a study of blood T cells in healthy people across ages. Looking at the study overall: Using template switching, researchers captured about one barcoded beta molecule for each two T cells.

It was with a sample-barcoded 5' primer and a J-beta primer mix that a second PCR of roughly 7 to 12 cycles was run. With 12 random nucleotides, a template-switch adaptor tagged each individual cDNA molecule. Sequencing of every sample gave 2.5 million or more CDR3-containing paired-end reads. TCRdb redid the calling of the 5' RACE reads with MiXCR, one entry per CDR3 protein. The table includes about 770,000 distinct CDR3 sequences, around 45% detected once. This clonotype was found many times. Germline values: CDR1 MDHEN, CDR2 SYDVKM. V lost 5 bases and J lost 2; bases outside the gene matches: 1. The CDR3 runs 15 residues.

The chain employs TRBV28 and TRBJ2-5; 14 bases line up with TRBD2. Sequenced material: blood. The sequence derives from a man aged 55 to 70 in good health. The CDR3 DNA reads TGTGCCAGCAGTAGGACTAGCGGGGGGCAAGAGACCCAGTACTTC. As protein: CASSRTSGGQETQYF.